What follows are 8 T cell receptor beta chains derived from one specimen sequenced in a study of shared clonotypes between healthy human individuals. Assay used: immunoSEQ multiplex PCR; TCRdb lists only in-frame clones, some missing. The repertoire holds over 2,000,000 clones, with about 93% as singletons. Selected positively for CCR7 and CD45RO-negative, naive CD8 cells excluded terminally differentiated effector memory CD45RA+ cells. Sequenced sample: naive CD8+ T cells from PBMCs. These receptor sequences come from a man aged 18 to 30 in good health. Some clones in this sample may be carry-over from other donors' samples.

The rearrangement joins TRBV4-1 to TRBJ2-7; unclear D gene. From germline, CDR1 is MGHRA and CDR2 YSYEKL. V was pared by 5 bases and J by 2 bases, with 16 bases between. CDR3 length: 15 amino acids. The CDR3 nucleotides are TGCGCCAGCAGCGAGATAGGGCCCAACACCTACGAGCAGTACTTC. Protein: CASSEIGPNTYEQYF.

The rearrangement uses TRBV5-1 and TRBJ2-1; D is uncertain. V lost 4 bases to trimming and J lost 9 bases, with 8 bases between them. The CDR3 is 11 amino acids. The V gene's germline CDR1 is SGHRS and CDR2 YFSETQ. CDR3 in DNA: TGCGCCAGCAGCGGGGTCGGTGAGCAGTTCTTC. It codes for CASSGVGEQFF. Full variable domain (outside the CDR3, taken from reference TRBV5-1 and TRBJ2-1): KAGVTQTPRYLIKTRGQQVTLSCSPISGHRSVSWYQQTPGQGLQFLFEYFSETQRNKGNFPGRFSGRQFSNSRSEMNVSTLELGDSALYLCASSGVGEQFFGPGTRLTVL.

The chain employs TRBV13 and TRBJ1-1; D remains ambiguous. Germline V gene lookup returns CDR1 PRHDT and CDR2 FYEKMQ (reference sequence). The ends were cut back, 0 bases at V and 3 bases at J, with 14 bases in the middle. This CDR3 is built from 16 residues. In nucleotides, the CDR3 is TGTGCCAGCAGCTTAGGGGGTTACGGAGGGTACACTGAAGCTTTCTTT. Protein sequence: CASSLGGYGGYTEAFF.

The chain is built from TRBV6-5 and TRBJ2-7; no clear D gene. CDR1 MNHEY and CDR2 SVGAGI come from the germline V gene. The ends were cut back, 2 bases at V and 4 bases at J, with 12 bases in the middle. The CDR3 sequence is 14 residues long. The CDR3 DNA is TGTGCCAGCAGTTACCGACTGATCCCATACGAGCAGTACTTC. The encoded protein is CASSYRLIPYEQYF.

The V gene is TRBV30, the J gene TRBJ2-7; D gene uncertain. Germline V gives CDR1 GTSNPN, CDR2 SVGIG (reference sequence). The CDR3 length is 15 residues. Trimming stripped 0 bases from V and 5 bases from J, with 17 bases between. CDR3 DNA sequence: TGTGCCTGGAGTGTCTCGGCCCTTTCGGCGAACGAGCAGTACTTC. Its translation is CAWSVSALSANEQYF. Filled out from reference TRBV30 and TRBJ2-7, the complete variable domain reads SQTIHQWPATLVQPVGSPLSLECTVEGTSNPNLYWYRQAAGRGLQLLFYSVGIGQISSEVPQNLSASRPQDRQFILSSKKLLLSDSGFYLCAWSVSALSANEQYFGPGTRLTVT.

The chain carries TRBV28 and TRBJ2-6; D call uncertain. The CDR3 consists of 14 residues. V gave up 7 bases and J gave up 2 bases, with 9 bases separating them. Germline assignment: CDR1 MDHEN and CDR2 SYDVKM. The CDR3 DNA reads as TGTGCCAGCATGGCGTTAACTGGGGCCAACGTCCTGACTTTC. Its translation is CASMALTGANVLTF. Complete variable domain (other parts from reference TRBV28 and TRBJ2-6): DVKVTQSSRYLVKRTGEKVFLECVQDMDHENMFWYRQDPGLGLRLIYFSYDVKMKEKGDIPEGYSVSREKKERFSLILESASTNQTSMYLCASMALTGANVLTFGAGSRLTVL.

The chain has TRBV4-3 and TRBJ2-7; D may match TRBD1 or TRBD2 (5 bases each). The ends were cut back, 1 base at V and 0 bases at J, with 19 bases in the middle. Germline V gene sequence: CDR1 LGHNA, CDR2 YSLEER. The CDR3 runs to 18 residues. Here the CDR3 DNA reads TGCGCCAGCAGCCAAGTCGTCTCGGGACCGGGGAGCTCCTACGAGCAGTACTTC. This encodes CASSQVVSGPGSSYEQYF.

V gene TRBV9 combines with J gene TRBJ1-2; 12 bases match TRBD1. CDR1 and CDR2 from the germline V gene are SGDLS and YYNGEE. The V gene end was trimmed by 4 bases and the J gene end by 5 bases; junction bases not matched to a gene: 15. The CDR3 is made up of 18 amino acids. DNA of the CDR3: TGTGCCAGCAGCCTAGGGGACAGGGGGCGAGGTCGGACATATGGCTACACCTTC. Amino acids: CASSLGDRGRGRTYGYTF.